A single sample is the source of the 8 T cell receptor beta chains below, sequenced in a study of T cells after yellow fever vaccination. TCRdb reprocessed the 5' RACE reads with MiXCR, giving one entry per CDR3 protein. The table lists some 560,000 distinct CDR3 sequences, about a sixth of them singletons. The sequencing here drew on PBMCs, taken around 5 days after the first yellow fever vaccination. The receptors here all came from a man aged 18 to 35 who received the YFV17D yellow fever vaccine.

A few counts support this clonotype. V usage is TRBV13 and J usage is TRBJ1-3; the D is unclear. The CDR3 extends over 13 amino acids. With 9 bases removed from V and 4 bases from J, the gap between germline ends came to 13 bases. Per germline, CDR1 PRHDT and CDR2 FYEKMQ (reference sequence). The CDR3 bases are TGTGCCAGTAGCCTGTCCCAGGGAAACACCATATATTTT. Its translation: CASSLSQGNTIYF.

This clonotype was found a few times. The chain carries TRBV6-1 and TRBJ1-6; TRBD1 is a possible D gene (6 bases). Trimming removed 6 bases from V and 4 bases from J, with 13 bases in between. CDR1 and CDR2 from the germline V gene are MNHNS and SASEGT. CDR3 length: 15 residues. The CDR3 is CASRTGHPYNSPLHF. The CDR3 region has the DNA TGTGCCAGCAGGACAGGACACCCTTATAATTCACCCCTCCACTTT.

This chain connects TRBV7-6 to TRBJ2-5; D may be TRBD2 (5 bases). The V end lost 1 base, the J end lost 2 bases, and 20 bases lay between the germline ends. Germline V CDR1 and CDR2: SGHVS, FNYEAQ. There are 18 residues in the CDR3. The CDR3: CASSLVPQRAPLQETQYF. In nucleotides, the CDR3 is TGTGCCAGCAGCTTAGTACCCCAGAGGGCACCTCTGCAAGAGACCCAGTACTTC.

This clonotype has only a few counts. The V gene is TRBV4-2, the J gene TRBJ1-1, with D tentatively TRBD1 (6 bases). Germline lookup yields CDR1 LGHNA and CDR2 YNFKEQ. The CDR3 is made up of 14 amino acids. The ends were cut back, 0 bases at V and 6 bases at J, with 11 bases in the middle. The CDR3 region is CASSQDNRDPEAFF. The CDR3 DNA is TGTGCCAGCAGCCAAGATAACAGGGACCCTGAAGCTTTCTTT.

V and J are TRBV12-3 or TRBV12-4 and TRBJ2-5, with D possibly matching TRBD1 (6 bases). V lost 2 bases and J 5 bases, leaving 18 bases between the germline ends. CDR3 size: 16 residues. CDR3 coding DNA: TGTGCCAGCAGTTTATCCATGGGGTCCCAGGGGGAGACCCAGTACTTC. It codes for CASSLSMGSQGETQYF.

This clonotype was picked up a small number of times. V usage is TRBV5-1 and J usage is TRBJ2-4; D possibly matches TRBD1 or TRBD2 (5 bases each). The CDR3 has 18 residues. Germline lookup yields CDR1 SGHRS and CDR2 YFSETQ. V lost 1 base and J lost 0, with 17 bases in between. CDR3 region: CASSLTSGAPLAKNIQYF. In nucleotides, the CDR3 is TGCGCCAGCAGCTTGACTAGTGGGGCCCCCCTAGCCAAAAACATTCAGTACTTC. The full variable domain, completed using reference TRBV5-1 and TRBJ2-4, is KAGVTQTPRYLIKTRGQQVTLSCSPISGHRSVSWYQQTPGQGLQFLFEYFSETQRNKGNFPGRFSGRQFSNSRSEMNVSTLELGDSALYLCASSLTSGAPLAKNIQYFGAGTRLSVL.

The J gene is TRBJ1-2, the V gene TRBV29-1; D is unresolved. Germline CDR1 is SQVTM and CDR2 is ANQGSEA. The CDR3 has 13 amino acids. The V gene lost 6 bases and the J gene lost 5 bases, with 16 bases spanning the gap. The CDR3 sequence is CSVTPAASYGYTF. The CDR3 DNA sequence: TGCAGCGTAACACCGGCTGCGTCATATGGCTACACCTTC.

The table lists this clonotype with a few counts. The chain carries TRBV5-1 and TRBJ2-7; D is possibly TRBD2 (5 bases). Germline CDR1 and CDR2: SGHRS and YFSETQ. This CDR3 region has 16 residues. V lost 1 base and J 6 bases, leaving 20 bases between the germline ends. The CDR3 DNA reads TGCGCCAGCAGCTTGATTCCCTGGGAGCTCTCAACCGAGCAGTACTTC. It translates to CASSLIPWELSTEQYF.